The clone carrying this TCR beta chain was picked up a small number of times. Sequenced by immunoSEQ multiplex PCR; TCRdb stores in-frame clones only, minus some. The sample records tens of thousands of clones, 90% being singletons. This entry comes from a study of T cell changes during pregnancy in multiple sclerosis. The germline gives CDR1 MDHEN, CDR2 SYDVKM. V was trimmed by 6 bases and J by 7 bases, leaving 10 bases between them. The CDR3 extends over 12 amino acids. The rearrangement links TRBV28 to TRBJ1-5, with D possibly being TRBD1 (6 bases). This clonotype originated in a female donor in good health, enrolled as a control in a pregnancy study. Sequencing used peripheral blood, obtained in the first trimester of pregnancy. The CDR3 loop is CASRRGGQPQHF. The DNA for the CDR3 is TGTGCCAGCAGGAGAGGGGGACAGCCCCAGCATTTT. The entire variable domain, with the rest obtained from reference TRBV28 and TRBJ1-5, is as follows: DVKVTQSSRYLVKRTGEKVFLECVQDMDHENMFWYRQDPGLGLRLIYFSYDVKMKEKGDIPEGYSVSREKKERFSLILESASTNQTSMYLCASRRGGQPQHFGDGTRLSIL.